This TCR beta chain emerged from a study of shared T cell receptors in the human thymus. The table came from immunoSEQ multiplex PCR; TCRdb's copy has only in-frame clones and leaves some out. The repertoire has under 700,000 clones, around 78% of them found once; the top ten carry more than 0.01%. Points on this clone: This sample also contains other DNA sequences that code for the same CDR3.

The V gene's germline CDR1 is SGHTA and CDR2 FQGNSA. Trimming cost V 3 bases and J 3 bases; bases outside gene matches: 4. The CDR3 extends over 14 amino acids. These same data were also listed under a study on human thymus T cells. That report adds: Resections from corrective heart surgery provided thymus tissue.

The origin of this receptor is a boy younger than two with a congenital heart defect. The chain uses TRBV7-2 and TRBJ2-7; 8 bases are a match to TRBD2. The sequenced sample consisted of thymocytes. In DNA, the CDR3 is TGTGCCAGCAGCTTGGGCGGGAGGAGCTACGAGCAGTACTTC. It is translated as CASSLGGRSYEQYF.